The 29 T cell receptor beta chains in this list originate from one sample, sequenced in a study of PD-1 blockade in classical Hodgkin lymphoma. Described time point: cycle 4 day 1 (C4D1), after five to seven weeks of nivolumab. Exposure to brentuximab vedotin varied, and each patient had relapsed following autologous stem cell transplantation. The method was immunoSEQ multiplex PCR; TCRdb's version includes in-frame clones alone and lacks a portion of them. This sample has around 90,000 clones, with around four fifths found just once. The starting material was peripheral blood mononuclear cells (PBMCs), obtained before the fourth cycle of nivolumab. These receptors were obtained from a human donor with classical Hodgkin lymphoma.

The CDR3 region is CATSRDGGEQFF. The CDR3 DNA reads as TGTGCCACCAGCAGAGATGGGGGTGAGCAGTTCTTC. The chain links TRBV15 to TRBJ2-1; D may correspond to TRBD1 or TRBD2 (5 bases each). CDR1 is LNHNV and CDR2 is YYDKDF in the germline V gene (reference sequence). Trimming stripped 0 bases from V and 9 bases from J, with 6 bases between. The CDR3 contains 12 residues.

The V and J genes are TRBV5-1 and TRBJ1-2; D remains ambiguous. CDR3 length: 15 amino acids. Germline V CDR1 and CDR2: SGHRS, YFSETQ. V gave up 1 base and J gave up 3 bases, with 13 bases separating them. CDR3 sequence (DNA): TGCGCCAGCAGCTTGAACGGGCCGGCCGACTATGGCTACACCTTC. Its protein is CASSLNGPADYGYTF.

The chain uses TRBV28 and TRBJ2-7, with D possibly matching TRBD2 (6 bases). The V gene's germline CDR1 is MDHEN and CDR2 SYDVKM. This CDR3 spans 13 amino acids. V gave up 10 bases and J gave up 5 bases, with 18 bases separating them. CDR3 sequence: CATSRGNANEQYF. In DNA form, the CDR3 reads TGTGCCACATCTCGGGGGAATGCTAACGAGCAGTACTTC.

V is TRBV6-4 and J is TRBJ2-2; TRBD2 is a possible D gene (6 bases). V dropped 5 bases and J dropped 6 bases, with 19 bases sitting between them. This CDR3 contains 16 residues. Germline CDR1 reads MRHNA; CDR2 reads SNTAGT. In DNA form, the CDR3 reads TGTGCCAGCAGTCCCCTCGGAGGGGCTAGACCCGGGGAGCTGTTTTTT. This gives the protein CASSPLGGARPGELFF.

The gene calls are TRBV2 and TRBJ1-1; D is ambiguous. Looked up from germline, CDR1 is SNHLY and CDR2 is FYNNEI. The CDR3 sequence is 15 residues long. With 1 base removed from V and 0 bases from J, the gap between germline ends came to 9 bases. The CDR3 nucleotides read TGTGCCAGCAGTGAAGAGCGGGGAATGAACACTGAAGCTTTCTTT. Its protein is CASSEERGMNTEAFF.

This clone was detected only once. The chain has TRBV6-1 and TRBJ1-1, with a tentative D call TRBD1 (6 bases). Deletions cut 3 bases from V and 9 bases from J, with 8 bases between. Germline-derived CDR1 and CDR2 are MNHNS and SASEGT. The CDR3 runs 11 residues. CDR3 bases: TGTGCCAGCAGTGACAGGGGTCAAGCTTTCTTT. Translated: CASSDRGQAFF.

The chain couples TRBV5-8 to TRBJ1-1; D remains ambiguous. Trimming left V 1 base short and J 4 bases short, with 11 bases between. Germline assignment: CDR1 SGHTS and CDR2 YDEGEE. The length of the CDR3 is 14 residues. CDR3 protein: CASSLMSLGTEAFF. The CDR3 DNA sequence: TGTGCCAGCAGCTTGATGTCTCTGGGCACTGAAGCTTTCTTT.

This clone has only a few counts. In nucleotides, the CDR3 is TGTGCCATCAGTGAGGGCCAAAGTTCGACACATACGCAGTATTTT. It encodes CAISEGQSSTHTQYF. This chain uses TRBV10-3 with TRBJ2-3; D unresolved. Per the germline V gene, CDR1 is ENHRY and CDR2 is SYGVKD. This CDR3 has 15 amino acids. Deletions cut 2 bases from V and 7 bases from J, with 16 bases between.

V gene TRBV18 combines with J gene TRBJ1-4; 9 bases match TRBD1. Trimming took 3 bases from V and 1 from J; bases not matched to a gene: 3. This CDR3 has 16 residues. The germline V gene has CDR1 KGHSH and CDR2 LQKENI. CDR3 loop: CASSPTGGGTNEKLFF. DNA for the CDR3: TGTGCCAGCTCACCGACAGGGGGTGGAACTAATGAAAAACTGTTTTTT.

The chain carries TRBV5-1 and TRBJ1-4; TRBD1 is a possible D gene (6 bases). CDR3 size: 13 residues. CDR1 is SGHRS and CDR2 is YFSETQ in the germline V gene. V was trimmed by 4 bases and J by 8 bases, leaving 12 bases between them. CDR3 sequence: CASSGRDNEKLFF. CDR3 DNA: TGCGCCAGCAGCGGAAGGGACAACGAAAAACTGTTTTTT. The whole variable domain, remainder taken from reference TRBV5-1 and TRBJ1-4, is KAGVTQTPRYLIKTRGQQVTLSCSPISGHRSVSWYQQTPGQGLQFLFEYFSETQRNKGNFPGRFSGRQFSNSRSEMNVSTLELGDSALYLCASSGRDNEKLFFGSGTQLSVL.

J is TRBJ1-1 and V is TRBV7-2; unclear D gene. Per germline, CDR1 SGHTA and CDR2 FQGNSA. Trimming took off 3 bases at V and 3 bases at J, with 2 bases between the two ends. This CDR3 contains 11 residues. The CDR3 DNA reads as TGTGCCAGCAGCTTTCACACTGAAGCTTTCTTT. It is translated as CASSFHTEAFF.

J is TRBJ2-2 and V is TRBV6-6; TRBD1 is a possible D gene (5 bases). This CDR3 spans 14 amino acids. Trimming removed 6 bases from V and 1 base from J, with 9 bases in between. Germline lookup yields CDR1 MNHNY and CDR2 SVGAGI (reference sequence). Here the CDR3 reads CASRATGNTGELFF. The CDR3 DNA reads TGTGCCAGCAGAGCCACAGGGAACACCGGGGAGCTGTTTTTT.

J is TRBJ2-1 and V is TRBV5-1; 8 bases agree with TRBD1. This CDR3 comprises 15 residues. Germline V gene sequence: CDR1 SGHRS, CDR2 YFSETQ. V lost 3 bases, J lost 3 bases, and 5 bases stayed unmatched. The DNA of the CDR3 is TGCGCCAGCAGCTCTGCGGGACAGGTCTACAATGAGCAGTTCTTC. It specifies CASSSAGQVYNEQFF.

This clone was counted once. The chain's CDR3 is CASREQITNEKLFF. The CDR3 DNA reads as TGTGCCAGCAGGGAACAGATCACTAATGAAAAACTGTTTTTT. The chain has TRBV6-5 and TRBJ1-4; the D is unclear. CDR1 is MNHEY, CDR2 SVGAGI, per germline. This CDR3 has 14 amino acids. Trimming took 6 bases from V and 2 from J, leaving 10 bases between them.

The DNA of the CDR3 is TGTGCCAGCAGTGCCCCGCGCTCAGGGAACTACGAGCAGTACTTC. Translating it yields CASSAPRSGNYEQYF. The V call is TRBV6-9, the J call TRBJ2-7, with D maybe TRBD1 (5 bases). The CDR3 sequence is 15 residues long. The germline V and J ends were trimmed by 5 bases and 3 bases, with 17 bases remaining between them. Per germline, CDR1 MNHGY and CDR2 SVAAGI.

This clone was picked up a small number of times. V is TRBV5-1 and J is TRBJ2-3; a possible D gene is TRBD2 (5 bases). This CDR3 is 16 amino acids long. V was cut by 5 bases and J by 2 bases, with 18 bases left in between. Germline CDR1 SGHRS, CDR2 YFSETQ. CDR3 region: CASRDGLSSVTDTQYF. The CDR3 bases are TGCGCCAGCAGGGATGGACTCTCGTCCGTCACAGATACGCAGTATTTT.

Only one count was recorded for this clone. The CDR3 loop is CASSRDINGMEQYF. As DNA, the CDR3 is TGCGCCAGCAGCCGGGACATTAACGGAATGGAGCAGTACTTC. This chain links TRBV5-1 with TRBJ2-7; TRBD1 might be the D (6 bases). Trimming stripped 4 bases from V and 7 bases from J, with 18 bases between. Germline V gene sequence: CDR1 SGHRS, CDR2 YFSETQ. This CDR3 has 14 amino acids.

The V call is TRBV5-8, the J call TRBJ2-7, with 9 bases aligning to TRBD1. Germline assignment: CDR1 SGHTS and CDR2 YDEGEE. The ends lost 5 bases at V and 0 bases at J; junction bases unmatched: 9. The CDR3 length is 16 residues. CDR3 sequence (DNA): TGTGCCAGCAGTTTAACCGGGACAGGGATCTCCTACGAGCAGTACTTC. It translates to CASSLTGTGISYEQYF.

The V call is TRBV28, the J call TRBJ2-2, with D perhaps matching TRBD1 (6 bases). The length of the CDR3 is 14 residues. V shed 5 bases and J shed 1 base, with 8 bases lying between them. Germline CDR1 MDHEN, CDR2 SYDVKM. The CDR3 DNA is TGTGCCAGCAGTCAAGGGGGGAACACCGGGGAGCTGTTTTTT. Translating gives CASSQGGNTGELFF.

The chain uses TRBV6-1 and TRBJ2-5; D might be TRBD1 (6 bases). This CDR3 has 14 residues. Trimming removed 7 bases from V and 2 bases from J, with 14 bases in between. The germline V gene encodes CDR1 MNHNS and CDR2 SASEGT. CDR3: CASIMGQGQETQYF. For the CDR3, the DNA is TGTGCCAGCATTATGGGTCAGGGGCAAGAGACCCAGTACTTC.

In DNA form, the CDR3 reads TGTGCCAGCAGCATCTCCGGGACAGTGCCTCCATACACCTTC. Residues: CASSISGTVPPYTF. This chain uses TRBV7-2 with TRBJ1-2; 7 positions agree with TRBD1. The V gene's germline CDR1 is SGHTA and CDR2 FQGNSA. The junction had 14 bases not matched to a gene; V was cut back by 5 bases and J by 11 bases. CDR3 size: 14 residues.

This chain connects TRBV5-6 to TRBJ2-5; D call uncertain. This CDR3 comprises 17 residues. Germline V CDR1 and CDR2: SGHDT, YYEEEE. The V end lost 4 bases, the J end lost 0 bases, and 19 bases lay between the germline ends. In DNA, the CDR3 is TGTGCCAGCAGCCTGGTAGAAGCAGAAGCTTACCAAGAGACCCAGTACTTC. Its protein is CASSLVEAEAYQETQYF.

J is TRBJ2-5 and V is TRBV5-5; 8 nucleotides match TRBD1. Germline CDR1 reads SGHKS; CDR2 reads YYEKEE (reference sequence). Trimming took 4 bases from V and 5 from J; bases not matched to a gene: 4. This CDR3 spans 13 amino acids. The CDR3 loop reads CASSGWDRETQYF. CDR3 DNA: TGTGCCAGCAGCGGCTGGGACAGGGAGACCCAGTACTTC.

The chain uses TRBV10-3 and TRBJ1-5; possible D gene TRBD1, 6 bases. The CDR3 extends over 13 amino acids. Per the germline V gene, CDR1 is ENHRY and CDR2 is SYGVKD. V was pared by 4 bases and J by 3 bases, with 7 bases between. CDR3 in amino acids: CAISGTVNQPQHF. In DNA form, the CDR3 reads TGTGCCATCAGTGGGACAGTCAATCAGCCCCAGCATTTT.

The chain recombines TRBV29-1 with TRBJ2-7, with D maybe TRBD2 (6 bases). Germline CDR1 and CDR2: SQVTM and ANQGSEA. V was cut by 4 bases and J by 1 base, with 8 bases left in between. The length of the CDR3 is 12 residues. CDR3 sequence: CSVAGASYEQYF. CDR3 nucleotide sequence: TGCAGCGTTGCGGGAGCGTCCTACGAGCAGTACTTC.

The J gene is TRBJ2-5, the V gene TRBV6-6, with a weak D call TRBD1 (6 bases). The V gene lost 8 bases and the J gene lost 5 bases, with 15 bases spanning the gap. CDR1 is MNHNY and CDR2 is SVGAGI in the germline V gene (reference sequence). The CDR3 is 13 amino acids. The chain's CDR3 is CASRTPGVETQYF. CDR3 DNA sequence: TGTGCCAGCCGGACACCAGGGGTGGAGACCCAGTACTTC.

The gene calls are TRBV18 and TRBJ1-2; 9 bases map to TRBD1. The CDR3 extends over 15 amino acids. J was trimmed by 8 bases and V by 4 bases; bases with no gene match: 11. Germline V lookup: CDR1 KGHSH, CDR2 LQKENI. The CDR3 here is CASSQPGQGFFGYTF. In DNA, the CDR3 is TGTGCCAGCTCACAACCGGGACAGGGCTTTTTCGGCTACACCTTC.

The DNA of the CDR3 is TGTGCCAGCAGCCCAACGACGGTCCCCCAAGAGACCCAGTACTTC. It specifies CASSPTTVPQETQYF. The rearrangement uses TRBV7-6 and TRBJ2-5; D remains ambiguous. The V end lost 5 bases, the J end lost 1 base, and 14 bases lay between the germline ends. The CDR3 runs 15 residues. Germline CDR1 reads SGHVS; CDR2 reads FNYEAQ.

V usage is TRBV19 and J usage is TRBJ1-5, with a possible D match to TRBD1 (6 bases). There are 15 residues in the CDR3. Between the trimmed V and J ends, which lost 3 bases and 5 bases, there was a span of 14 bases. Per the germline V gene, CDR1 is LNHDA and CDR2 is SQIVND (reference sequence). CDR3 DNA: TGTGCCAGTAGTATCGGCCAGGGGAGCTATCAGCCCCAGCATTTT. Its translation: CASSIGQGSYQPQHF.